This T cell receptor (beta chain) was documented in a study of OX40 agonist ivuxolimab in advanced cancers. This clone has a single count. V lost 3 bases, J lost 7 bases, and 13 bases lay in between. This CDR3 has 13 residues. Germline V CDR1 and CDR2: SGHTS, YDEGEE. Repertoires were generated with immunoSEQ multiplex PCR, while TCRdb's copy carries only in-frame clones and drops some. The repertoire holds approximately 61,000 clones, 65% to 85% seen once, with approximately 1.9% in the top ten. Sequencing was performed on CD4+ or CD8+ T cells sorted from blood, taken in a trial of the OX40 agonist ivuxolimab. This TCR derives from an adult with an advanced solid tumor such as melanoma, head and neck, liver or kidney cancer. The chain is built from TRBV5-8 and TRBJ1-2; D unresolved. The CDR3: CASSSTRNAGYTF. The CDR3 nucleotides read TGTGCCAGCAGCTCAACACGGAACGCTGGCTACACCTTC.